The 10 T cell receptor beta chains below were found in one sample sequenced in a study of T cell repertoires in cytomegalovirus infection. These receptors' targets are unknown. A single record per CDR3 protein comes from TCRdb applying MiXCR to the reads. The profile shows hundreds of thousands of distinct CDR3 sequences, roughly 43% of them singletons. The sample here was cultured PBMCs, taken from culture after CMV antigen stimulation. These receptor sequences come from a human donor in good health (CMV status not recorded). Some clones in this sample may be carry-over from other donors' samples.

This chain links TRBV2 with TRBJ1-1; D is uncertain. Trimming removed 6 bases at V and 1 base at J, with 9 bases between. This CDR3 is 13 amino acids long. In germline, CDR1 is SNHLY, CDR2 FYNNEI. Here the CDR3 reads CASSEWGNTEAFF. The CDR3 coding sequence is TGTGCCAGCAGCGAATGGGGGAACACTGAAGCTTTCTTT.

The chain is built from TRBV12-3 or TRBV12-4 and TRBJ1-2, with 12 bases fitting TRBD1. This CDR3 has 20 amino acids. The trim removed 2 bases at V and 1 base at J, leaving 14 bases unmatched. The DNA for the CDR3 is TGTGCCAGCAGTTTAAAACACGCCGGGACAGGGGGCGTTGTTAACTATGGCTACACCTTC. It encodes CASSLKHAGTGGVVNYGYTF.

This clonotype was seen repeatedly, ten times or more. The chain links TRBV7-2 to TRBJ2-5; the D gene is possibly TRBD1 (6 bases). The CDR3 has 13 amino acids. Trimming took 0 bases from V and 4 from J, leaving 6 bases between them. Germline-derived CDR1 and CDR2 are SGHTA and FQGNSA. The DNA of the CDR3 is TGTGCCAGCAGCTTAGCAGGGGGAGAGACCCAGTACTTC. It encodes CASSLAGGETQYF.

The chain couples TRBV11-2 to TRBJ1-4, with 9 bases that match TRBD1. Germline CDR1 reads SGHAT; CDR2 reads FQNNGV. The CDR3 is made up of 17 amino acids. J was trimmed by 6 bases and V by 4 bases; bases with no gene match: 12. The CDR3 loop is CASSSAGQGNGDEKLFF. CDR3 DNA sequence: TGTGCCAGCAGCTCCGCCGGACAGGGGAACGGAGATGAAAAACTGTTTTTT. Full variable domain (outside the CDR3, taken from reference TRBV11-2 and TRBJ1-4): EAGVAQSPRYKIIEKRQSVAFWCNPISGHATLYWYQQILGQGPKLLIQFQNNGVVDDSQLPKDRFSAERLKGVDSTLKIQPAKLEDSAVYLCASSSAGQGNGDEKLFFGSGTQLSVL.

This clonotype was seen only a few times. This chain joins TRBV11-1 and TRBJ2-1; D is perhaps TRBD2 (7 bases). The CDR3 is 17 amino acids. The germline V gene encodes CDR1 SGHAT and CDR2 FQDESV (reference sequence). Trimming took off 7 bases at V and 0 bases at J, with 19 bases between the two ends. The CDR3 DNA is TGTGCCAGCACCCTTGGGGGGGGCCCAGGCTCCTACAATGAGCAGTTCTTC. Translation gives CASTLGGGPGSYNEQFF.

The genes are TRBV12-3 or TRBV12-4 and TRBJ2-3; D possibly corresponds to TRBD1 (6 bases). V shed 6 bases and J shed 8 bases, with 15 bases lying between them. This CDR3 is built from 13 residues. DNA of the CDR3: TGTGCCAGCAGGCCTACAGGGCCGGCTACGCAGTATTTT. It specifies CASRPTGPATQYF.

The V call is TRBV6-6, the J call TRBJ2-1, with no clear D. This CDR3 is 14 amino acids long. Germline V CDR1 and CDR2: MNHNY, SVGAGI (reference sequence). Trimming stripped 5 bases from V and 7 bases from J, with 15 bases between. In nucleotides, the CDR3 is TGTGCCAGCAGTGCCCCGGAAGCAGAAAATGAGCAGTTCTTC. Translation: CASSAPEAENEQFF.

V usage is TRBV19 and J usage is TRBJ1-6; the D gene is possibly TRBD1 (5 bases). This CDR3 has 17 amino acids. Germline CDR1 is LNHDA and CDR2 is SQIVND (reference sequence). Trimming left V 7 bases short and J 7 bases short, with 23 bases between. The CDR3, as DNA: TGTGCCAGTAACCGGGACGCAGGACGACGCACAAATTCACCCCTCCACTTT. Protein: CASNRDAGRRTNSPLHF.

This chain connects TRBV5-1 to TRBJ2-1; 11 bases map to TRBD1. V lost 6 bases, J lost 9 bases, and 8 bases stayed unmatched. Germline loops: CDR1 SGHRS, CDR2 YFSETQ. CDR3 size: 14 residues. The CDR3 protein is CASMPGTGGGEQFF. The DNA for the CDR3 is TGCGCCAGCATGCCCGGGACAGGGGGGGGTGAGCAGTTCTTC.

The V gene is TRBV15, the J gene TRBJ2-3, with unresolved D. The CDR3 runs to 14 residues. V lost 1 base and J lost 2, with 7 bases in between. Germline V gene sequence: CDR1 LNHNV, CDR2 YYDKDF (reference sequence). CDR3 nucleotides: TGTGCCACCAGCAGAGGCGGATTCACAGATACGCAGTATTTT. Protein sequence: CATSRGGFTDTQYF.